This T cell receptor beta chain was found in a study of T cell changes during pregnancy in multiple sclerosis. TCRdb keeps only in-frame clones here, not all; method: immunoSEQ multiplex PCR. The sample includes tens of thousands of clones, about 91% seen only once; the top ten take approximately 2%. Germline CDR1 is SGHNT and CDR2 is YYREEE (reference sequence). This CDR3 is 14 amino acids long. J gave up 3 bases and V 3 bases, and 3 bases lay outside the gene matches. This TCR was sampled from a female donor in good health, enrolled as a control in a pregnancy study. V is TRBV5-4 and J is TRBJ2-3, with 8 bases lining up with TRBD1. Here the sequenced sample was CD4+ T cells from peripheral blood mononuclear cells, taken after pregnancy. The CDR3 region is CASSSRDRTDTQYF. The CDR3 coding sequence is TGTGCCAGCAGCTCCCGGGACAGGACAGATACGCAGTATTTT.